This paragraph reports one T cell receptor (beta chain). The table lists this clonotype with a few counts. Its antigen remains unidentified. Base qualities are not recorded, but no much larger clone differs from it by a single base. The source of the sample is a study of identical twins (TCRdb year 2016). For the wider study: The study deep-sequenced TCR alpha and beta repertoires from monozygotic twins, unrelated adults of various ages and cord blood to test whether fetal clonotypes persist. To rule out contamination, the twin experiments were replicated at different times with different library preparation protocols. Study-level results and caveats: Recombination models systematically underestimated out-of-frame TCR alpha sharing in monozygotic twins but agreed with sharing between unrelated individuals. Compared with coincidental sharing between unrelated individuals, an excess of low generation-probability sequences was observed among out-of-frame TCR alpha sequences shared between twins. Conclusions relied on cross-sectional statistical analysis, since the same donors could not be followed over many years. Zero-insertion analyses could be partly confounded by invariant T cells such as MAIT and iNKT, although diverse VJ usage argued against such confounding for most clonotypes. Excess twin sharing in beta out-of-frame sequences was weaker because fewer shared sequences lowered the signal-to-noise ratio. Fewer insertions were carried by abundant cord blood beta clonotypes; a weaker similar trend was observed in young adult naive repertoires, while no such trend was observed in memory repertoires.

Taken from the germline V gene, the CDR1 and CDR2 loops are LGHNA and YNFKEQ. A distance of 17 bases separates the germline ends of V and J, which lose 1 base and 8 bases respectively. From its cysteine to its phenylalanine, the CDR3 spans 15 amino acids. Kept here is only the CDR3 DNA, which spans 45 bases and is read in frame from base 1. Every donor was a healthy Caucasian. The study also sequenced three unrelated non-twin adults: a male aged 18 to 30, a male aged 50 to 59 and a female aged 50 to 59. Using Miltenyi CD45RO+ enrichment and human naive T-cell isolation kits, memory (CD45RO+) and naive T cells were isolated from PBMC. Library preparation employed 5' RACE. The sample was run on an Illumina HiSeq 2000. A universal primer binding site was introduced by template switching, and a unique molecular identifier was present in the final cDNA, enabling accurate counting of TCR cDNA molecules. First-strand cDNA for TCR alpha and beta chains was synthesized from specific primers in the conserved constant-segment region. To control for contamination, each cDNA library was double barcoded with a SMART-Mk sample barcode plus Illumina barcodes. TruSeq adapter sequences, together with Illumina sample barcodes, were added in two successive PCR steps. The Illumina HiSeq platform was used with custom primers to sequence TCR alpha and beta cDNA libraries. Concerning the study's data processing: Raw reads were processed with MiGEC to extract unique molecular identifiers, and MiXCR was used to determine CDR3 positions. Recombination models were inferred per individual with the repgenHMM and IGoR tools using an EM algorithm. The tcR package in R was used for shared clonotype analysis, with sharing normalized by the product of cloneset sizes. Out-of-frame nonproductive sequences were analyzed to study raw recombination free of thymic and clonal selection effects. TCRdb took the public reads, trimmed them with fastp at Q25, ran MiXCR for clone calling and kept in-frame beta chains. Each entry merges the rows of one CDR3 protein and shows their most common DNA and genes. These V and J calls rely on TCRdb rather than the paper's analysis. This sample comprises roughly 690,000 distinct CDR3 sequences, roughly 6.2% of them detected only once. The ten largest clones capture about 2% of the sample.

The clonotype was recovered from a man aged 18 to 30 in good health. The sample consisted of naive T cells sorted from blood. This specimen's cell subset or site label, interpreted: cells isolated with a human naive T-cell isolation kit. In this chain, TRBV4-2 is recombined with TRBJ1-2; no D gene call is confident. The CDR3 amino acid sequence is: CASSQVAEAPGGYTF. DNA sequence: TGTGCCAGCAGCCAAGTAGCTGAGGCCCCAGGAGGCTACACCTTC.